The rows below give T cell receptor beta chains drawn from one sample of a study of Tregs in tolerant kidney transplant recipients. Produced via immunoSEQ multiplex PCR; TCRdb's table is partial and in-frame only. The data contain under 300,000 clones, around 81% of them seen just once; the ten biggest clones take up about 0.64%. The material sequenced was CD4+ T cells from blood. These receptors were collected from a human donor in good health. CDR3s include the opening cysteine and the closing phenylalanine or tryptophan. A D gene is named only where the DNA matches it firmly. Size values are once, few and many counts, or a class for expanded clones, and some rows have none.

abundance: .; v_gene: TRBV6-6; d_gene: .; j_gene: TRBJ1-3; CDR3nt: TGTGCCACCACGAGTCGAAACACCATATATTTT; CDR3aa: CATTSRNTIYF
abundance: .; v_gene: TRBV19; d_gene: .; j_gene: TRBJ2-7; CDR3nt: TGTGCCAGTAGTACTGAGCAGGGGAAAGTTCATGGCGAGCAGTACTTC; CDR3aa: CASSTEQGKVHGEQYF
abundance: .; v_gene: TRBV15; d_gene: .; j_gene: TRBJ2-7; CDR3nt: TGTGCCACCAGCAGAGAGGGGACGGGGGTTTACGAGCAGTACTTC; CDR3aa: CATSREGTGVYEQYF
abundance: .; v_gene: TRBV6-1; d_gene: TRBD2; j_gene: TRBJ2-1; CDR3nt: TGTGCCAGCGGGGGACTAGCGGTCGCTGCAGAGCAGTTCTTC; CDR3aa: CASGGLAVAAEQFF
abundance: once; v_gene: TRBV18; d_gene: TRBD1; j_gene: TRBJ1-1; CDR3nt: TGTGCCAGCTCACGGGTAAGGACAGGGGATACTGAAGCTTTCTTT; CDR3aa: CASSRVRTGDTEAFF
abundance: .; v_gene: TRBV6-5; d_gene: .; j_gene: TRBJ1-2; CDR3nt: TGTGCCAGCAGCGACGGATCTCTTGGCTACACCTTC; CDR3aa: CASSDGSLGYTF
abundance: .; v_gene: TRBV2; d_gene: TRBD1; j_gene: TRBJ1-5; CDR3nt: TGTGCCAGCAGAAGGACAGGGTTTTATCAGCCCCAGCATTTT; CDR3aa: CASRRTGFYQPQHF
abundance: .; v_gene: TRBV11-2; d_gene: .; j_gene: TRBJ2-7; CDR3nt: TGTGCCAGCAGCTTAGCTCGGGGCCCCTACGAGCAGTACTTC; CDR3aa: CASSLARGPYEQYF
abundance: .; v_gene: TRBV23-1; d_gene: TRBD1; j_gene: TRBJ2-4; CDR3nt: TGCGCCAGCAGTCAATCCGGGACAGAATACATTCAGTACTTC; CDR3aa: CASSQSGTEYIQYF
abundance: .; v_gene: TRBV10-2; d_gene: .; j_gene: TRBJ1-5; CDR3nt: TGCGCCAGCAGTGAGGTCGGGAGGGCCAATCAGCCCCAGCATTTT; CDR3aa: CASSEVGRANQPQHF
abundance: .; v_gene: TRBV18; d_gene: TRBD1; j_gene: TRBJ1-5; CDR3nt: TGTGCCAGCTCGGTGGGACAGGGATACGGTCAGCCCCAGCATTTT; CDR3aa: CASSVGQGYGQPQHF
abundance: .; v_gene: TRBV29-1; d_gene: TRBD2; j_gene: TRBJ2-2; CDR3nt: TGCAGCGTCAAGCGGGAAGCGAACACCGGGGAGCTGTTTTTT; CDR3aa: CSVKREANTGELFF
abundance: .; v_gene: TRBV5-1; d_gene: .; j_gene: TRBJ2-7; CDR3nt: TGCGCCAGCAGCCCCGGGGGCGGTGGTTTTGCGAGGGAGCAGTACTTC; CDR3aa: CASSPGGGGFAREQYF
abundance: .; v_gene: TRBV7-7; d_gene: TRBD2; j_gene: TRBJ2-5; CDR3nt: TGTGCCGTCGGGGGGGGACTAGCGGGAGGAGAGACCCAGTACTTC; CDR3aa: CAVGGGLAGGETQYF
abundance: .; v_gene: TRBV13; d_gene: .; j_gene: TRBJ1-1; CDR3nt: TGTGCCAGCAGCTTAAGCCGGACTGAAGCTTTCTTT; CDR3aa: CASSLSRTEAFF
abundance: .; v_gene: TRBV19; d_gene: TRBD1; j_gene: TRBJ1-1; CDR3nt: TGTGCCAGTAGTAAACCGGGACAGCTACAAGAGGCTTTCTTT; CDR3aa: CASSKPGQLQEAFF
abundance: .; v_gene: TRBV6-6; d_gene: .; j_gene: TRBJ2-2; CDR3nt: TGTGCCAGCAGTTCGGACGGTCTCACCGGGGAGCTGTTTTTT; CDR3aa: CASSSDGLTGELFF
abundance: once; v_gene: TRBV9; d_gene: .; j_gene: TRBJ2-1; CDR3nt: TGTGCCAGCAGCGCCCGACCTTACAATGAGCAGTTCTTC; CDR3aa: CASSARPYNEQFF
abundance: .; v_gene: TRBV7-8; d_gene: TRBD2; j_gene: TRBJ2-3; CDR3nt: TGTGCCAGCAGCTTCGGTAGCGGGGCCCTACCGGGTACGCAGTATTTT; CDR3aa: CASSFGSGALPGTQYF
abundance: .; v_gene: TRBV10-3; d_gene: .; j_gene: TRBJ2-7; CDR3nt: TGTGCCATCAGTGCGATTCAGGACTCCTACGAGCAGTACTTC; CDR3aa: CAISAIQDSYEQYF
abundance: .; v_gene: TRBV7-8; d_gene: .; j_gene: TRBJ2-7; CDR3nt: TGTGCCAGCAGCTTAGAGACAGAAAGGACCTACGAGCAGTACTTC; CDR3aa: CASSLETERTYEQYF